This T cell receptor beta chain was recovered during a study of blood T cell repertoires in COVID-19. Across the whole study: Researchers got acute and convalescent COVID-19 samples from the United States, Italy and Spain. Sample material is recorded as cDNA or gDNA derived from T cells, B-cell-depleted T cells, or PBMCs.

Trimming took 2 bases from V and 2 from J, leaving 7 bases between them. Germline CDR1 and CDR2: SGHRS and YFSETQ. The CDR3 extends over 13 amino acids. Original data processing: Quantification of nucleated cells was approximated via reference gene primer amplification. The table came from immunoSEQ multiplex PCR; TCRdb's copy has only in-frame clones and leaves some out. The V and J calls and clone size were taken over from that table, and D and trimming were inferred from the DNA. The data show 40,000 to 50,000 clones, about nine tenths seen once. The genes are TRBV5-1 and TRBJ1-1; tentative D call: TRBD1 (5 bases). Material for sequencing was peripheral blood. The origin of this receptor is a man between 70 and 80 years old with acute or convalescent COVID-19. DNA for the CDR3: TGCGCCAGCAGCTTCGGGGGAAACACTGAAGCTTTCTTT. This translates into CASSFGGNTEAFF.